These 18 T cell receptor beta chains share one sample of origin, sequenced in a study of cytomegalovirus exposure and HLA in healthy donors. PCR used 60 Vbeta primers and 13 Jbeta primers. Produced via immunoSEQ multiplex PCR; TCRdb's table is partial and in-frame only. The table shows around 140,000 clones, with around 10% occurring only once. The sample comprised PBMCs. These receptors all stem from a woman aged 40 to 50 in good health and CMV-seropositive.

The sample holds a few counts of this clone. The gene calls are TRBV5-1 and TRBJ2-3, with D hard to call. V was trimmed by 0 bases and J by 2 bases, leaving 7 bases between them. The CDR3 sequence is 14 residues long. Germline V gene lookup returns CDR1 SGHRS and CDR2 YFSETQ. Written as DNA, the CDR3 is TGCGCCAGCAGCTTGGAATATCCCACAGATACGCAGTATTTT. Amino acid sequence: CASSLEYPTDTQYF.

The table lists this clone with a few counts. The chain links TRBV27 to TRBJ2-2, with a tentative D call TRBD1 (5 bases). In germline, CDR1 is MNHEY, CDR2 SMNVEV (reference sequence). The CDR3 loop spans 14 amino acids. V lost 5 bases, J lost 7 bases, and 14 bases lay in between. For the CDR3, the DNA is TGTGCCAGCAGTCTACTGGGGCAGGGCGGGGAGCTGTTTTTT. This encodes CASSLLGQGGELFF.

This clone turned up a few times. The chain links TRBV2 to TRBJ1-5; 7 positions match TRBD1. The CDR3 totals 15 residues. Trimming at V came to 4 bases and at J to 4 bases, leaving 7 bases not matched to a gene. Germline lookup yields CDR1 SNHLY and CDR2 FYNNEI. CDR3 sequence: CASSGDSRGNQPQHF. The CDR3 DNA reads TGTGCCAGCAGTGGGGACAGTAGGGGTAATCAGCCCCAGCATTTT.

Only a few counts were recorded for this clone. The rearrangement uses TRBV13 and TRBJ2-7, with a possible D match to TRBD2 (5 bases). The V gene's germline CDR1 is PRHDT and CDR2 FYEKMQ (reference sequence). Trimming took 4 bases from V and 7 from J, leaving 14 bases between them. This CDR3 contains 13 residues. This CDR3 reads CASSSNPGWEQYF. The CDR3 nucleotides are TGTGCCAGCAGCTCGAACCCGGGGTGGGAGCAGTACTTC.

Of note for this clone: At the DNA level, this CDR3 is encoded by other sequences in the same sample as well. V is TRBV18 and J is TRBJ2-5; D is possibly TRBD2 (5 bases). Per the germline V gene, CDR1 is KGHSH and CDR2 is LQKENI. The CDR3 runs to 15 residues. V was pared by 6 bases and J by 5 bases, with 19 bases between. CDR3 sequence: CASSPPSDGGETQYF. DNA for the CDR3: TGTGCCAGCTCCCCTCCGTCCGACGGCGGGGAGACCCAGTACTTC.

This clone was counted between two and nine times. The rearrangement joins TRBV19 to TRBJ1-4; D is possibly TRBD1 (5 bases). CDR3 length: 14 residues. Per germline, CDR1 LNHDA and CDR2 SQIVND (reference sequence). The ends were cut back, 6 bases at V and 7 bases at J, with 15 bases in the middle. The CDR3 loop is CASREVGGGEKLFF. In DNA form, the CDR3 reads TGTGCCAGTAGGGAGGTGGGGGGAGGTGAAAAACTGTTTTTT.

In this sample, this clone turned up a few times. The rearrangement links TRBV29-1 to TRBJ2-2; TRBD1 might be the D (6 bases). The germline gives CDR1 SQVTM, CDR2 ANQGSEA. The CDR3 covers 14 residues. V was pared by 2 bases and J by 5 bases, with 12 bases between. CDR3 sequence: CSVETGKMTGELFF. DNA of the CDR3: TGCAGCGTTGAAACAGGGAAGATGACCGGGGAGCTGTTTTTT.

This clone was detected a few times. The gene calls are TRBV6-5 and TRBJ1-2; 7 bases are shared with TRBD1. The germline V gene encodes CDR1 MNHEY and CDR2 SVGAGI. The ends lost 6 bases at V and 6 bases at J; junction bases unmatched: 10. The CDR3 is 14 residues long. This chain's CDR3 is CASRPTGRSDGYTF. DNA for the CDR3: TGTGCCAGCAGACCGACAGGGAGGAGTGATGGCTACACCTTC.

In its sample, this clone was seen a few times. V usage is TRBV23-1 and J usage is TRBJ2-7, with no clear D. TRBV23-1 is an ORF for which the function is uncertain. The V gene lost 8 bases and the J gene lost 7 bases, with 15 bases spanning the gap. The CDR3 covers 12 residues. DNA of the CDR3: TGCGCCAGCCTTTGGGTCGAGAGGGAGCAGTACGTC. It specifies CASLWVEREQYV.

The sample holds a few counts of this clone. The chain carries TRBV29-1 and TRBJ2-7; TRBD1 aligns across 9 bases. The CDR3 length is 14 residues. Germline-derived CDR1 and CDR2 are SQVTM and ANQGSEA. V lost 5 bases to trimming and J lost 5 bases; unmatched junction nucleotides: 10. In DNA form, the CDR3 reads TGCAGCGTTCGCTTGGGACAGGGTCCCCACGAGCAGTACTTC. Its protein product is CSVRLGQGPHEQYF.

This clone was seen once. This chain joins TRBV5-4 and TRBJ2-5; D perhaps matches TRBD2 (5 bases). Per the germline V gene, CDR1 is SGHNT and CDR2 is YYREEE (reference sequence). Trimming left V 5 bases short and J 7 bases short, with 15 bases between. The CDR3 has 13 residues. The CDR3 sequence is CASSSTEAWTQYF. CDR3 bases: TGTGCCAGCAGTTCGACGGAGGCATGGACCCAGTACTTC.

This clone was observed a few times. The gene calls are TRBV14 and TRBJ2-1; D is uncertain. CDR1 is SGHDN, CDR2 FVKESK, per germline. The V end lost 1 base, the J end lost 7 bases, and 17 bases lay between the germline ends. The CDR3 covers 16 residues. In nucleotides, the CDR3 is TGTGCCAGCAGCCAAGGTAATAGCAACCCCTGGAATGAGCAGTTCTTC. This codes for CASSQGNSNPWNEQFF.

The CDR3, as DNA: TGCGCCAGCAGCCCTGACGGGGGTACTCAGCCCCAGCATTTT. This sequence encodes CASSPDGGTQPQHF. This sequence joins TRBV5-1 and TRBJ1-5, with a weak D call TRBD1 (5 bases). Germline V lookup: CDR1 SGHRS, CDR2 YFSETQ. V shed 4 bases and J shed 6 bases, with 14 bases lying between them. This CDR3 is built from 14 residues.

Comments on this clone: Different DNA sequences within this sample yield the same CDR3. This rearrangement joins TRBV1 to TRBJ1-1; the table's D call, TRBD1, has no DNA check behind it. TRBV1 is a documented pseudogene. The CDR3 is 16 residues long. The CDR3 loop reads CTSSQDQAGGNTEAFF. The CDR3, as DNA: TGCACCAGCAGCCAGGATCAGGCAGGGGGAAACACTGAAGCTTTCTTT.

This rearrangement joins TRBV7-9 to TRBJ2-5; D not certain. Between the trimmed V and J ends, which lost 1 base and 1 base, there was a span of 10 bases. Germline loops: CDR1 SEHNR, CDR2 FQNEAQ (reference sequence). The CDR3 contains 15 residues. Here the CDR3 reads CASSLVPSGQETQYF. CDR3 sequence (DNA): TGTGCCAGCAGCTTAGTGCCGAGTGGCCAAGAGACCCAGTACTTC.

The DNA of the CDR3 is TGTGCCAGCAGCTTGGGTGGGGCGGGGGGGAGGTACGAGCAGTACTTC. Protein sequence: CASSLGGAGGRYEQYF. V and J are TRBV5-4 and TRBJ2-7; 9 bases line up with TRBD2. The germline V gene encodes CDR1 SGHNT and CDR2 YYREEE (reference sequence). The CDR3 totals 16 residues. Unmatched junction bases numbered 8, after V lost 0 bases and J lost 4 bases.

The chain is built from TRBV19 and TRBJ1-5; 7 bases agree with TRBD1. Trimming took 7 bases from V and 2 from J; bases not matched to a gene: 8. Germline V lookup: CDR1 LNHDA, CDR2 SQIVND (reference sequence). The CDR3 runs 15 residues. CDR3 coding DNA: TGTGCCAGTACCTCCGAGGGGGCACGCAATCAGCCCCAGCATTTT. This gives the protein CASTSEGARNQPQHF.

The J gene is TRBJ2-1, the V gene TRBV10-3; D is possibly TRBD2 (7 bases). Germline V gene lookup returns CDR1 ENHRY and CDR2 SYGVKD. V dropped 0 bases and J dropped 3 bases, with 12 bases sitting between them. This CDR3 is built from 16 residues. In DNA form, the CDR3 reads TGTGCCATCAGTGAGTCAGGAGGGGGGGGCTACAATGAGCAGTTCTTC. The encoded protein is CAISESGGGGYNEQFF.